These 30 T cell receptor beta chains came from one sample sequenced in a study of beta chain features in type 1 diabetes. Expressed TCRB transcripts got sequenced, as all isolated RNA was reverse transcribed. Some clones are missing from TCRdb's copy, which holds only in-frame ones; the method was immunoSEQ multiplex PCR. The sample includes nearly 250,000 clones, over 65% of them seen just once. Sequencing was performed on naive CD4+ T cells from blood. The source of these receptors is a man aged 25-45 years in good health.

V gene TRBV30 combines with J gene TRBJ1-5; D is possibly TRBD1 (6 bases). V lost 2 bases and J 0 bases, leaving 11 bases between the germline ends. This CDR3 spans 15 amino acids. Per germline, CDR1 GTSNPN and CDR2 SVGIG (reference sequence). The CDR3 DNA reads TGTGCCTGGAGTTCTGGACAGTTTAGCAATCAGCCCCAGCATTTT. Residues: CAWSSGQFSNQPQHF.

The rearrangement joins TRBV30 to TRBJ1-6, with D maybe TRBD1 (6 bases). The germline V gene has CDR1 GTSNPN and CDR2 SVGIG (reference sequence). The CDR3 length is 13 residues. The germline V and J ends were trimmed by 1 base and 10 bases, with 11 bases remaining between them. Here the CDR3 DNA reads TGTGCCTGGAGTGGATTACAGGGCTCACCCCTCCACTTT. Its translation is CAWSGLQGSPLHF.

The rearrangement uses TRBV5-4 and TRBJ2-3; 12 bases line up with TRBD1. With 3 bases clipped from V and 0 bases from J, the junction kept 8 bases outside the gene matches. This CDR3 comprises 18 residues. Germline CDR1 reads SGHNT; CDR2 reads YYREEE (reference sequence). The CDR3 sequence is CASSSRDRGPISTDTQYF. CDR3 coding DNA: TGTGCCAGCAGCTCCCGGGACAGGGGGCCAATAAGCACAGATACGCAGTATTTT.

The chain carries TRBV30 and TRBJ2-7, with a weak D call TRBD2 (6 bases). CDR3 length: 13 residues. Germline lookup yields CDR1 GTSNPN and CDR2 SVGIG (reference sequence). Trimming pared 2 bases from V and 6 bases from J, leaving 14 bases between. The CDR3 nucleotides are TGTGCCTGGAGTCACGGGACTGCCGTCGAGCAGTACTTC. Protein product: CAWSHGTAVEQYF. The full variable domain, rest sourced from reference TRBV30 and TRBJ2-7, is SQTIHQWPATLVQPVGSPLSLECTVEGTSNPNLYWYRQAAGRGLQLLFYSVGIGQISSEVPQNLSASRPQDRQFILSSKKLLLSDSGFYLCAWSHGTAVEQYFGPGTRLTVT.

V is TRBV25-1 and J is TRBJ2-7, with D unresolved. CDR3 size: 10 residues. Germline assignment: CDR1 MGHDK and CDR2 SYGVNS. The germline V and J ends were trimmed by 4 bases and 4 bases, with 2 bases remaining between them. This chain's CDR3 is CASSGYEQYF. The CDR3, as DNA: TGTGCCAGCAGTGGGTACGAGCAGTACTTC.

CDR3 coding DNA: TGTGCCAGCAGACGGGGCGTCGGCACAGATACGCAGTATTTT. It yields the protein CASRRGVGTDTQYF. This chain connects TRBV9 to TRBJ2-3; D is perhaps TRBD1 or TRBD2 (5 bases each). V lost 5 bases, J lost 1 base, and 11 bases lay in between. Germline V gives CDR1 SGDLS, CDR2 YYNGEE. The length of the CDR3 is 14 residues. The full variable domain, its missing parts supplied by reference TRBV9 and TRBJ2-3, is DSGVTQTPKHLITATGQRVTLRCSPRSGDLSVYWYQQSLDQGLQFLIQYYNGEERAKGNILERFSAQQFPDLHSELNLSSLELGDSALYFCASRRGVGTDTQYFGPGTRLTVL.

The chain is built from TRBV14 and TRBJ2-3; no firm D call. CDR1 and CDR2 from the germline V gene are SGHDN and FVKESK. Trimming removed 4 bases at V and 0 bases at J, with 8 bases between. The CDR3 loop spans 14 amino acids. CDR3 DNA sequence: TGTGCCAGCAGCCCTACGGTTAGCACAGATACGCAGTATTTT. Residues: CASSPTVSTDTQYF.

J is TRBJ2-5 and V is TRBV29-1; TRBD1 matches at 7 bases. With 4 bases clipped from V and 2 bases from J, the junction kept 4 bases outside the gene matches. The CDR3 totals 13 residues. Germline V gene data show CDR1 as SQVTM and CDR2 as ANQGSEA. The CDR3 protein is CSVGGQIQETQYF. The CDR3 nucleotides read TGCAGCGTTGGGGGACAGATACAAGAGACCCAGTACTTC.

In regard to this clone: The same CDR3 arises from other DNA sequences in this sample as well. The rearrangement uses TRBV20-1 and TRBJ2-1; D is ambiguous. The CDR3 runs 10 residues. Germline values: CDR1 DFQATT, CDR2 SNEGSKA (reference sequence). The V end was cut by 5 bases, the J end by 7 bases, with 6 bases between. CDR3 loop: CSALGNEQFF. CDR3 sequence (DNA): TGCAGTGCTCTAGGAAATGAGCAGTTCTTC.

This clone was counted a single time. V gene TRBV7-9 combines with J gene TRBJ2-3; the match to TRBD1 covers 9 bases. CDR1 is SEHNR and CDR2 is FQNEAQ in the germline V gene (reference sequence). J lost 6 bases, V lost 5 bases, and 6 bases had no gene match. The CDR3 has 14 amino acids. DNA of the CDR3: TGTGCCAGCAGCGCCGGACAGGGGTGGGATACGCAGTATTTT. Protein: CASSAGQGWDTQYF.

This clone appeared a few times. The rearrangement links TRBV7-2 to TRBJ1-6; D possibly corresponds to TRBD1 (5 bases). The germline gives CDR1 SGHTA, CDR2 FQGNSA. V lost 2 bases to trimming and J lost 5 bases, with 10 bases between them. CDR3 length: 15 residues. The CDR3 DNA follows: TGTGCCAGCAGCTTAAAACAGGCGAATAATTCACCCCTCCACTTT. It translates to CASSLKQANNSPLHF.

V is TRBV14 and J is TRBJ2-5; D uncertain. V lost 1 base, J lost 4 bases, and 4 bases lay in between. Per germline, CDR1 SGHDN and CDR2 FVKESK. CDR3 length equals 12 residues. CDR3 sequence: CASSQGVETQYF. CDR3 nucleotides: TGTGCCAGCAGCCAAGGGGTAGAGACCCAGTACTTC.

The genes are TRBV10-3 and TRBJ1-2; unclear D gene. The CDR3 is made up of 12 amino acids. Trimming removed 5 bases from V and 7 bases from J, with 11 bases in between. CDR1 and CDR2 (germline): ENHRY, SYGVKD. The CDR3: CAISSVSLGYTF. Written as DNA, the CDR3 is TGTGCCATCAGTTCCGTCTCCCTTGGCTACACCTTC.

J is TRBJ2-4 and V is TRBV7-9; D ambiguous. Germline-derived CDR1 and CDR2 are SEHNR and FQNEAQ (reference sequence). V lost 5 bases, J lost 1 base, and 15 bases lay in between. The CDR3 is 16 residues long. CDR3 nucleotide sequence: TGTGCCAGCAGCCCCCGAGCCACGGAGGCCAAAAACATTCAGTACTTC. Its protein is CASSPRATEAKNIQYF.

The DNA for the CDR3 is TGTGCCAGCAGTTCCCCCTCAGTTCCCCACGAGCAGTACTTC. Translation gives CASSSPSVPHEQYF. The rearrangement uses TRBV28 and TRBJ2-7; D gene unclear. Per germline, CDR1 MDHEN and CDR2 SYDVKM. V was cut by 4 bases and J by 5 bases, with 15 bases left in between. The CDR3 covers 14 residues.

The V gene is TRBV10-3, the J gene TRBJ1-5; 10 nucleotides match TRBD1. The germline gives CDR1 ENHRY, CDR2 SYGVKD. The V gene end was trimmed by 7 bases and the J gene end by 5 bases; junction bases not matched to a gene: 5. The CDR3 is made up of 14 amino acids. The DNA for the CDR3 is TGTGCCATCAAACCGGGACAGGGGCATCAGCCCCAGCATTTT. Translation gives CAIKPGQGHQPQHF.

The chain links TRBV29-1 to TRBJ2-3; 8 bases align to TRBD1. CDR1 is SQVTM and CDR2 is ANQGSEA in the germline V gene. J gave up 4 bases and V 5 bases, and 11 bases lay outside the gene matches. The CDR3 spans 15 residues. In DNA, the CDR3 is TGCAGCGTTCGCGGACAGGGTAAATCTCCAGATACGCAGTATTTT. Translation: CSVRGQGKSPDTQYF.

In nucleotides, the CDR3 is TGCAGCGTTGTGCGGGGGCCCTACAATGAGCAGTTCTTC. Its translation is CSVVRGPYNEQFF. This chain links TRBV29-1 with TRBJ2-1; tentatively, D is TRBD2 (7 bases). Germline CDR1 is SQVTM and CDR2 is ANQGSEA. The CDR3 consists of 13 residues. Trimming took 4 bases from V and 2 from J, leaving 9 bases between them.

This clone was seen only a few times. V usage is TRBV10-3 and J usage is TRBJ2-3; possible D gene TRBD1, 6 bases. Trimming stripped 6 bases from V and 8 bases from J, with 12 bases between. The CDR3 sequence is 12 residues long. Per germline, CDR1 ENHRY and CDR2 SYGVKD. The CDR3 is CAIREQGPTQYF. DNA for the CDR3: TGTGCCATCAGGGAACAGGGCCCTACGCAGTATTTT.

V gene TRBV28 combines with J gene TRBJ2-5; D is ambiguous. Trimming cost V 2 bases and J 5 bases, with 9 bases left between them. CDR1 is MDHEN, CDR2 SYDVKM, per germline. The CDR3 length is 13 residues. CDR3 sequence reads: CASSLVQQETQYF. The CDR3, as DNA: TGTGCCAGCAGTTTAGTCCAACAGGAGACCCAGTACTTC.

The V call is TRBV30, the J call TRBJ2-7, with D unclear. Germline CDR1 is GTSNPN and CDR2 is SVGIG (reference sequence). V was shortened by 3 bases and J by 0 bases, with 6 bases between the two germline ends. The CDR3 has 12 amino acids. The CDR3 sequence is CAWSHSSYEQYF. In DNA, the CDR3 is TGTGCCTGGAGCCATAGCTCCTACGAGCAGTACTTC.

This clone appeared a few times. The rearrangement links TRBV4-3 to TRBJ2-3; the D gene is possibly TRBD2 (6 bases). Looked up from germline, CDR1 is LGHNA and CDR2 is YSLEER. V was shortened by 0 bases and J by 3 bases, with 19 bases between the two germline ends. The CDR3 runs 18 residues. CDR3 bases: TGCGCCAGCAGCCAAGATTCCCCTTTGGCGGGGAGAACAGATACGCAGTATTTT. This gives the protein CASSQDSPLAGRTDTQYF.

This clone was observed a handful of times. The J gene is TRBJ2-4, the V gene TRBV30; D call uncertain. The germline V gene encodes CDR1 GTSNPN and CDR2 SVGIG (reference sequence). CDR3 size: 15 residues. V gave up 0 bases and J gave up 5 bases, with 14 bases separating them. This CDR3 reads CAWSVGRLGENIQYF. In DNA, the CDR3 is TGTGCCTGGAGTGTCGGCCGACTGGGTGAAAACATTCAGTACTTC.

There are a few counts of this clone. J is TRBJ2-1 and V is TRBV7-9; no reliable D call. The length of the CDR3 is 11 residues. Trimming left V 3 bases short and J 5 bases short, with 2 bases between. Per the germline V gene, CDR1 is SEHNR and CDR2 is FQNEAQ (reference sequence). CDR3 sequence: CASSFNNEQFF. The CDR3 coding sequence is TGTGCCAGCAGCTTCAACAATGAGCAGTTCTTC.

This chain connects TRBV7-9 to TRBJ2-3; no reliable D call. The CDR3 contains 12 residues. V was shortened by 5 bases and J by 4 bases, with 7 bases between the two germline ends. Germline V gene sequence: CDR1 SEHNR, CDR2 FQNEAQ (reference sequence). CDR3: CASSLLADTQYF. The CDR3 DNA reads TGTGCCAGCAGCCTTTTGGCAGATACGCAGTATTTT.

In its sample, this clone was seen a few times. The genes are TRBV19 and TRBJ2-1; no definite D call. Germline lookup yields CDR1 LNHDA and CDR2 SQIVND (reference sequence). The CDR3 covers 11 residues. The germline V and J ends were trimmed by 8 bases and 4 bases, with 6 bases remaining between them. This CDR3 reads CASGRYNEQFF. The CDR3 nucleotides are TGTGCCAGTGGGCGTTACAATGAGCAGTTCTTC.

The rearrangement joins TRBV29-1 to TRBJ2-5; 10 positions agree with TRBD1. V dropped 7 bases and J dropped 3; count of bases not matched to a gene: 2. The CDR3 spans 12 residues. Germline V gene data show CDR1 as SQVTM and CDR2 as ANQGSEA. The CDR3 DNA sequence: TGCAGCGCCGGACAGGGGGAAGAGACCCAGTACTTC. This translates into CSAGQGEETQYF. The full variable domain, rest sourced from reference TRBV29-1 and TRBJ2-5, is SAVISQKPSRDICQRGTSLTIQCQVDSQVTMMFWYRQQPGQSLTLIATANQGSEATYESGFVIDKFPISRPNLTFSTLTVSNMSPEDSSIYLCSAGQGEETQYFGPGTRLLVL.

CDR3 nucleotide sequence: TGTGCCAGCAGTTACTCGCGTAGCGGGAGTTACGAGCAGTACTTC. As protein: CASSYSRSGSYEQYF. The J gene is TRBJ2-7, the V gene TRBV6-5; 9 positions match TRBD2. CDR3 length: 15 residues. With 0 bases clipped from V and 4 bases from J, the junction kept 4 bases outside the gene matches. The germline gives CDR1 MNHEY, CDR2 SVGAGI.

The genes are TRBV15 and TRBJ2-6; 12 nucleotides match TRBD1. With V trimmed by 7 bases and J by 6 bases, 7 bases remained unmatched. The CDR3 consists of 16 residues. Germline V gene data show CDR1 as LNHNV and CDR2 as YYDKDF (reference sequence). This chain's CDR3 is CATTVPGQGAANVLTF. In DNA, the CDR3 is TGTGCCACCACCGTCCCGGGACAGGGGGCGGCCAACGTCCTGACTTTC. The complete variable domain, with remaining parts taken from reference TRBV15 and TRBJ2-6, reads DAMVIQNPRYQVTQFGKPVTLSCSQTLNHNVMYWYQQKSSQAPKLLFHYYDKDFNNEADTPDNFQSRRPNTSFCFLDIRSPGLGDTAMYLCATTVPGQGAANVLTFGAGSRLTVL.

This clone was seen more than once but under ten times. This rearrangement joins TRBV13 to TRBJ2-7; 9 bases fit TRBD1. The CDR3 is made up of 14 amino acids. Trimming cost V 1 base and J 6 bases; bases outside gene matches: 4. Germline V gene data show CDR1 as PRHDT and CDR2 as FYEKMQ (reference sequence). CDR3 sequence reads: CASSLAGQGGEQYF. DNA for the CDR3: TGTGCCAGCAGCTTAGCGGGACAGGGTGGCGAGCAGTACTTC.